This TCR beta chain comes out of a study of blood T cells in healthy people across ages. The authors ran a second PCR of roughly 6 to 12 cycles using a sample-barcoded 5' primer and a J-beta primer mix. A template-switch adaptor that had 12 random nucleotides put a tag on each cDNA molecule. MiXCR, applied by TCRdb to the 5' RACE reads, yields one record per CDR3 protein. This table holds over 550,000 distinct CDR3 sequences, about 30% found once. Study-wide points: Reliance upon unsorted PBMCs precluded definitive naive versus antigen-experienced comparison.

The CDR3 consists of 14 residues. Germline values: CDR1 LGHDT, CDR2 YNNKEL (reference sequence). V lost 4 bases, J lost 8 bases, and 15 bases lay in between. The sample holds many counts of this clonotype. Its target is unknown. V usage is TRBV3-1 and J usage is TRBJ2-4; a possible D gene is TRBD2 (5 bases). The sequence came from a woman aged 80 or over in good health. Sequencing was done on a sample of blood. The CDR3 DNA is TGTGCCAGCAGCCGAACACGGGGATCTTACATTCAGTACTTC. The encoded protein is CASSRTRGSYIQYF.